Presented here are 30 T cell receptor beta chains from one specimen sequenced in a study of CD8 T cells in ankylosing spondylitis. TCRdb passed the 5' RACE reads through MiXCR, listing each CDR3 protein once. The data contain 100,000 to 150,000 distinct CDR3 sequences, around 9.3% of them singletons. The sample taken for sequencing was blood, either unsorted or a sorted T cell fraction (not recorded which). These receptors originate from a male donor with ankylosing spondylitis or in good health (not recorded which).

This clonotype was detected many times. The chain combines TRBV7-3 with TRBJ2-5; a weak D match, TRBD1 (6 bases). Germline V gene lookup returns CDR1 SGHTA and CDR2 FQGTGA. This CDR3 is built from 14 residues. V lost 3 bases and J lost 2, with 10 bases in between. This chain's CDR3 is CASSLTGGQETQYF. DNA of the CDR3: TGTGCCAGCAGCTTGACAGGAGGACAAGAGACCCAGTACTTC.

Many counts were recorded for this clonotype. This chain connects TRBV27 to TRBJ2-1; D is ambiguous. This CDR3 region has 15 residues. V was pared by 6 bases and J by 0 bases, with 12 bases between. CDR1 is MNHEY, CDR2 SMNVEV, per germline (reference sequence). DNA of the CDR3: TGTGCCAGCAGGCCGTTACCGAGCTCCTACAATGAGCAGTTCTTC. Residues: CASRPLPSSYNEQFF.

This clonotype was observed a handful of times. The CDR3 here is CASSKDGGGCNQPQHF. CDR3 bases: TGTGCCAGCAGCAAAGATGGGGGGGGTTGTAATCAGCCCCAGCATTTT. V and J are TRBV21-1 and TRBJ1-5; TRBD1 is the table's D call, not checked against the DNA. TRBV21-1 is noted as a pseudogene. The CDR3 contains 16 residues.

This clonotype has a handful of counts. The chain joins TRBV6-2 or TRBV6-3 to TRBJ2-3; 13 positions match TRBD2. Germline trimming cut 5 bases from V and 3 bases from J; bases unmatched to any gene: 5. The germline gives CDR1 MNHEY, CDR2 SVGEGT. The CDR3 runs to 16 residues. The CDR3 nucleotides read TGTGCCAGCAGTGCCATACTAGCGGGAGGGACAGATACGCAGTATTTT. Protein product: CASSAILAGGTDTQYF.

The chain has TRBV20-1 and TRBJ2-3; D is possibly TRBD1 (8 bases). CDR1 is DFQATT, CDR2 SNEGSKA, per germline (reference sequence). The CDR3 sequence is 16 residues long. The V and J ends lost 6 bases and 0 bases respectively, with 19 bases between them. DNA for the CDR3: TGCAGTGCGGGAGGGGGCGGGACAGGAAGCACAGATACGCAGTATTTT. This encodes CSAGGGGTGSTDTQYF.

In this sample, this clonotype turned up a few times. This CDR3 reads CSVEVWTVSGNTIYF. The CDR3 DNA sequence: TGCAGCGTTGAAGTTTGGACAGTCTCTGGAAACACCATATATTTT. The chain carries TRBV29-1 and TRBJ1-3; maybe TRBD1 (6 bases). This CDR3 contains 15 residues. Germline CDR1 is SQVTM and CDR2 is ANQGSEA. Between the trimmed V and J ends, which lost 1 base and 0 bases, there was a span of 10 bases.

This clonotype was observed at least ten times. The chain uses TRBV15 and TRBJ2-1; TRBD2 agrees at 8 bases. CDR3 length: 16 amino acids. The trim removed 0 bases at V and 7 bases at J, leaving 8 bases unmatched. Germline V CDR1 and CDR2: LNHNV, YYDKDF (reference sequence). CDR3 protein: CATSRDLGRAGNEQFF. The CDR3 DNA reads TGTGCCACCAGCAGAGATCTCGGGAGGGCGGGGAATGAGCAGTTCTTC.

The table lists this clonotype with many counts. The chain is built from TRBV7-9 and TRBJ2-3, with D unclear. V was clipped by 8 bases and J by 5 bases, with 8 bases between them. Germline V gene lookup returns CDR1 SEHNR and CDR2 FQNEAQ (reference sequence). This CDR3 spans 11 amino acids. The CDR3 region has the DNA TGTGCCAGCGGTTCAGGAGATACGCAGTATTTT. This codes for CASGSGDTQYF.

In nucleotides, the CDR3 is TGTGCCAGCAGCGCAACTGGGGGACTAGCTTACAATGAGCAGTTCTTC. Its protein is CASSATGGLAYNEQFF. The chain links TRBV9 to TRBJ2-1, with TRBD2 matching over 9 bases. The junction had 8 bases not matched to a gene; V was cut back by 3 bases and J by 4 bases. The germline gives CDR1 SGDLS, CDR2 YYNGEE. The CDR3 is 16 residues long.

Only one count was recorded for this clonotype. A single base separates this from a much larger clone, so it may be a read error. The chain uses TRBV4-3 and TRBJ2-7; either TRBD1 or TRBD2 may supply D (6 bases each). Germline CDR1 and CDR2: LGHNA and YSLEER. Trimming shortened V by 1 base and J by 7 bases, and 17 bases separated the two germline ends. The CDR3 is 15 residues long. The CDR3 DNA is TGCGCCAGCAGCCAAGTGGCGACAGGACTAACGGAGCAGTACTTC. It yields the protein CASSQVATGLTEQYF.

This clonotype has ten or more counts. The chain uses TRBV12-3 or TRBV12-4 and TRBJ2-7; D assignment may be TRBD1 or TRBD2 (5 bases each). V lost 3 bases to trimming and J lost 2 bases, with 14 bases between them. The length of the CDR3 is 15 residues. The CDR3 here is CASSFGANNAYEQYF. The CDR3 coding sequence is TGTGCCAGCAGTTTCGGGGCCAATAATGCCTACGAGCAGTACTTC.

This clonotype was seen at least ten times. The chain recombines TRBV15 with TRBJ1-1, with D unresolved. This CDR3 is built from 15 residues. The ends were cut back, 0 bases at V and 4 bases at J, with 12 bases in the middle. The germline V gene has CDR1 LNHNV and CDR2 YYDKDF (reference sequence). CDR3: CATSRDGNGPTEAFF. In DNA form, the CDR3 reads TGTGCCACCAGCAGAGATGGAAACGGACCCACTGAAGCTTTCTTT.

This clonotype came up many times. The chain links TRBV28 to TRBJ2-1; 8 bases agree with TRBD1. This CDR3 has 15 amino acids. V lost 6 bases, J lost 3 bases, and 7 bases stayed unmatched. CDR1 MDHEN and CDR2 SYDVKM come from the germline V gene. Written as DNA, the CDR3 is TGTGCCAGCAGGGAAGGACAGGGATACTACAATGAGCAGTTCTTC. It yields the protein CASREGQGYYNEQFF.

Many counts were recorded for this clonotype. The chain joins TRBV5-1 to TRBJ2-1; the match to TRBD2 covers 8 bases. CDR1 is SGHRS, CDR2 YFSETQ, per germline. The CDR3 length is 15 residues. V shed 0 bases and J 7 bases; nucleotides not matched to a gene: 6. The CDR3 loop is CASSLGAGALNEQFF. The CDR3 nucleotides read TGCGCCAGCAGCTTGGGAGCGGGAGCCCTAAATGAGCAGTTCTTC.

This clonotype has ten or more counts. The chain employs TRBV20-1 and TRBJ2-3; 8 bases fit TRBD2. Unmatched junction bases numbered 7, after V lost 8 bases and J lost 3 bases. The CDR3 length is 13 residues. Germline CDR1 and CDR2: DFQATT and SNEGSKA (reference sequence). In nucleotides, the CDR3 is TGCAGTATTCAGCGGGAGACTACAGATACGCAGTATTTT. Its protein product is CSIQRETTDTQYF.

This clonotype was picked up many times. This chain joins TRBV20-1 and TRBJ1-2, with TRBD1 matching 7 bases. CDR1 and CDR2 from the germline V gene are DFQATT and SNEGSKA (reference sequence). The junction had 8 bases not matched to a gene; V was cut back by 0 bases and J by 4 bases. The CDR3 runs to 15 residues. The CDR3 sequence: CSARDSTGRPYGYTF. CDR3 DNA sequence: TGCAGTGCTAGAGATTCGACAGGGAGGCCCTATGGCTACACCTTC.

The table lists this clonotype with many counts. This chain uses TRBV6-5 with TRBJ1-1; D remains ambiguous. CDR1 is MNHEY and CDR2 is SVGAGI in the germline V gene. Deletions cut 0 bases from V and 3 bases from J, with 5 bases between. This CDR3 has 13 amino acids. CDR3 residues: CASSYSPDTEAFF. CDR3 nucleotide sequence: TGTGCCAGCAGTTACTCGCCAGACACTGAAGCTTTCTTT.

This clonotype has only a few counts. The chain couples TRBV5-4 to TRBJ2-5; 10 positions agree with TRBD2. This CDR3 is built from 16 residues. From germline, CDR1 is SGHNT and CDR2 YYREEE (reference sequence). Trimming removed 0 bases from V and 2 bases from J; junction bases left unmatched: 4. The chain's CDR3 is CASSLGSSGGQETQYF. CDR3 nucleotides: TGTGCCAGCAGCTTGGGTTCTAGCGGGGGACAAGAGACCCAGTACTTC.

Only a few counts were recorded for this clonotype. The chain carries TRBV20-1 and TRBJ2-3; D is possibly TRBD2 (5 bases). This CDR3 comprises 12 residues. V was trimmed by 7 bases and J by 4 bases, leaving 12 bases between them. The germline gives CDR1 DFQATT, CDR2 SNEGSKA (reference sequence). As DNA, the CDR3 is TGCAGTGTTCAAGGAGGAGCAGATACGCAGTATTTT. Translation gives CSVQGGADTQYF.

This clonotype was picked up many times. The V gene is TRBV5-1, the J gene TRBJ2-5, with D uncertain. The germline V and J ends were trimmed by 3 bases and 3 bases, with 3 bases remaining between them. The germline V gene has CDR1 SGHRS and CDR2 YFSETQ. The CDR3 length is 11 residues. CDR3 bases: TGCGCCAGCAGCTATGAAGAGACCCAGTACTTC. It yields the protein CASSYEETQYF.

CDR3 sequence (DNA): TGCAGTGCTCCGGACAGGGTTTATGGCTACACCTTC. It yields the protein CSAPDRVYGYTF. This sequence joins TRBV20-1 and TRBJ1-2; TRBD1 aligns across 8 bases. Trimming removed 5 bases from V and 5 bases from J; junction bases left unmatched: 4. The CDR3 contains 12 residues. Germline V gene sequence: CDR1 DFQATT, CDR2 SNEGSKA (reference sequence).

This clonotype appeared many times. Here the CDR3 DNA reads TGCGCCAGCAGCTTTACAGGGGGTACTACCTACGAGCAGTACTTC. Translated, it gives CASSFTGGTTYEQYF. The chain employs TRBV5-1 and TRBJ2-7; 8 bases are shared with TRBD1. Trimming at V came to 2 bases and at J to 2 bases, leaving 6 bases not matched to a gene. Germline V lookup: CDR1 SGHRS, CDR2 YFSETQ. The CDR3 covers 15 residues.

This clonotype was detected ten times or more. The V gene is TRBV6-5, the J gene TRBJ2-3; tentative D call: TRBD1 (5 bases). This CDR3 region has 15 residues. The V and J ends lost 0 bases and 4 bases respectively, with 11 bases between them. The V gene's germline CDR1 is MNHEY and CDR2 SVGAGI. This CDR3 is CASSYSGQGADTQYF. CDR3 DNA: TGTGCCAGCAGTTACTCCGGCCAGGGTGCAGATACGCAGTATTTT.

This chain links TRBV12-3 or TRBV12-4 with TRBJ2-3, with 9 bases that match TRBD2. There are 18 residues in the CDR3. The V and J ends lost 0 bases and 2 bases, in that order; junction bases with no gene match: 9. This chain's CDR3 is CASSLARLAVRSTDTQYF. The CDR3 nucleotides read TGTGCCAGCAGTTTAGCGCGACTAGCGGTACGCTCCACAGATACGCAGTATTTT.

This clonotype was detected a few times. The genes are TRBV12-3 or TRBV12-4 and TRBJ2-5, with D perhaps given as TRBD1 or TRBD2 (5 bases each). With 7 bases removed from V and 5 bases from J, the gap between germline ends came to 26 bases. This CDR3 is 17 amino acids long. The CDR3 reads CASIRGVRGWGEETQYF. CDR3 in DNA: TGTGCCAGCATCAGAGGGGTCCGGGGTTGGGGTGAGGAGACCCAGTACTTC.

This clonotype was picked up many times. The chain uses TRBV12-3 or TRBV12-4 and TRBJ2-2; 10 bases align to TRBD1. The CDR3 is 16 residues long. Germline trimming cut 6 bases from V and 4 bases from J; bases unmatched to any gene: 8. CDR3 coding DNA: TGTGCCAGCAGCCCAGACGGGACAGGGGTCACCGGGGAGCTGTTTTTT. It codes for CASSPDGTGVTGELFF.

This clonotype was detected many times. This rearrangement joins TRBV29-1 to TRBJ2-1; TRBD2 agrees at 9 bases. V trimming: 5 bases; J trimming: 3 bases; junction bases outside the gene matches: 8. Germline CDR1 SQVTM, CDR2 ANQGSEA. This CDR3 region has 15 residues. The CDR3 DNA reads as TGCAGCGTTCTCCCACTAGCGGGTCTCTACAATGAGCAGTTCTTC. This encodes CSVLPLAGLYNEQFF.

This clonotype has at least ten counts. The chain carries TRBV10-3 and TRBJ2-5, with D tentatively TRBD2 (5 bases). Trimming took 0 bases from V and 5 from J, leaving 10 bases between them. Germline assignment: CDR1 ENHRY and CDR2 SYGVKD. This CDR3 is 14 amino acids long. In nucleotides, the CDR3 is TGTGCCATCAGTGAGTCGAGAGGGTCGGAGACCCAGTACTTC. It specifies CAISESRGSETQYF.

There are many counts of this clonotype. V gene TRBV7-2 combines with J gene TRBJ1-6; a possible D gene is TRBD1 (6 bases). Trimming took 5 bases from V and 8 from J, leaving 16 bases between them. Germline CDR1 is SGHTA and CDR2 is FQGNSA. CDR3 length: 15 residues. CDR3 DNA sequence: TGTGCCAGCAGCGTCACCTCCTCAGGGGATTCACCCCTCCACTTT. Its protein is CASSVTSSGDSPLHF.

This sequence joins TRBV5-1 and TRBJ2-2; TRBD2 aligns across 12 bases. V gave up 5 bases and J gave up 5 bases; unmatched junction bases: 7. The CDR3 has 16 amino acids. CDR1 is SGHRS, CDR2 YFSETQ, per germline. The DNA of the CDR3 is TGCGCCAGCAGGAGACTAGCGGGAGTAGAGACCGGGGAGCTGTTTTTT. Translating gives CASRRLAGVETGELFF.